This T cell receptor beta chain is from a study of regulatory T cells in long-lasting Graves disease. Overall study results and limits: The researchers studied only peripheral blood, not thyroid tissue. The study found TRBV28, TRBJ1-2 and TRBJ2-5 favored in persistent disease.

Sample time point: newly diagnosed GD, antithyroid drugs for less than 3 months. From PBMCs, RNA was extracted and then used to make the TCR library. Trimming removed 3 bases from V and 3 bases from J; junction bases left unmatched: 3. The CDR3 has 14 amino acids. CDR1 and CDR2 (germline): KGHDR, SFDVKD. Building of the TCR beta libraries involved iRepertoire HTBI primers and Arm-PCR of CDR3 regions. TCRdb re-called the multiplex PCR reads through MiXCR, storing one row per CDR3 protein. Among about 500,000 distinct CDR3 sequences listed, approximately 12% were seen once. This clonotype was counted ten times or more. Its antigen is not known. These data were also filed under a second study, of T cells in Graves' hyperthyroidism and ophthalmopathy. That report adds: The model's output predicted ophthalmopathy at a median of around 6.9 months prior to onset.

Sequenced here: peripheral blood mononuclear cells (PBMCs), sampled at new diagnosis, from a patient treated with antithyroid drugs. This TCR was sampled from a woman under 40 with Graves disease. The chain employs TRBV24-1 and TRBJ1-2, with 7 bases fitting TRBD1. The CDR3 DNA reads as TGTGCCACCAGTGATCGGGGACAGTACTATGGCTACACCTTC. It encodes CATSDRGQYYGYTF.